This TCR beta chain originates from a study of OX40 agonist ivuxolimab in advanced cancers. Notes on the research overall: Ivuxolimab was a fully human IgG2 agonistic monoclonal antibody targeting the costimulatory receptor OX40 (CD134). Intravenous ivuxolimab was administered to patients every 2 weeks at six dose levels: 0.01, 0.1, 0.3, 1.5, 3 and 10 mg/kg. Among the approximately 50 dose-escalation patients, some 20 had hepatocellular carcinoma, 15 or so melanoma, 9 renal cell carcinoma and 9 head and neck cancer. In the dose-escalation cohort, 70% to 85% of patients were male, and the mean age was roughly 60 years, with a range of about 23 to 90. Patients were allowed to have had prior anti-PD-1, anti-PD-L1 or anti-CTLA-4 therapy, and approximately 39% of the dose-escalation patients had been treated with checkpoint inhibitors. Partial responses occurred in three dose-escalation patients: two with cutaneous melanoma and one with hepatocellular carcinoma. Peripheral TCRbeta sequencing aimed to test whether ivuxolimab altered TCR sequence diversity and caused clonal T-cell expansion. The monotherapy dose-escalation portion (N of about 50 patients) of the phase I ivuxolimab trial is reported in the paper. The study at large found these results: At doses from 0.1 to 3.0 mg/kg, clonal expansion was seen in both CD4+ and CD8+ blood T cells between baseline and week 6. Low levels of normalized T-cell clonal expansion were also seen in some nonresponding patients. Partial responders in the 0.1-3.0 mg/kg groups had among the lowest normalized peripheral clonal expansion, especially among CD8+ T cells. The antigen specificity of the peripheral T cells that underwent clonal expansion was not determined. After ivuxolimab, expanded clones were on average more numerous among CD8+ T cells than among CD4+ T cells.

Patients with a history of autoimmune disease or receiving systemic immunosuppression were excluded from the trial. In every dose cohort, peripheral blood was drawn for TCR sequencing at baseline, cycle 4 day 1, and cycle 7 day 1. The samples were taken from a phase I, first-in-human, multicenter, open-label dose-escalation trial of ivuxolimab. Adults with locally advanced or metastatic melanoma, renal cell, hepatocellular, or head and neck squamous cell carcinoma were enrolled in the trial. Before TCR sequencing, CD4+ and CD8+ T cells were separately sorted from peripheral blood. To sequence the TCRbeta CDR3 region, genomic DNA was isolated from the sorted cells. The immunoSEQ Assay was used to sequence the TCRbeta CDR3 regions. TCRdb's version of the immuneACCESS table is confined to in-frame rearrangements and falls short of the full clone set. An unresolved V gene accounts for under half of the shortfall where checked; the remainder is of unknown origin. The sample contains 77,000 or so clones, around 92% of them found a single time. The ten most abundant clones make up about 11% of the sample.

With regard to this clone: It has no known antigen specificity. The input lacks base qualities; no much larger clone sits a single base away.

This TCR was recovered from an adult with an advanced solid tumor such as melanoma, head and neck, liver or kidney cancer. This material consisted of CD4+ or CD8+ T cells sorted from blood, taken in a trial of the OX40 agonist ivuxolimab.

The CDR3 reads CASSYPRDSISHNEQFF. The DNA reads TGTGCCAGCAGCTACCCCCGGGACAGCATATCCCACAATGAGCAGTTCTTC. The chain was built from TRBV7-9 and TRBJ2-1; 7 middle bases align to TRBD1. The CDR3 spans 17 residues, from the cysteine through the phenylalanine. The CDR3 DNA has 51 bases and is translated from base 1. Trimming takes 4 bases off V and 5 bases off J; junction bases not matched to a gene: 14. The germline V gene (reference sequence) yields SEHNR for CDR1 and FQNEAQ for CDR2.